The clone carrying this TCR beta chain was found a few times. The antigen remains undetermined. Stated time point: persistent/refractory GD, antithyroid drugs over 5 years with positive TRAb. Preparation of the TCR library used RNA extracted from PBMCs. The V end was cut by 8 bases, the J end by 3 bases, with 14 bases between. Looked up from germline, CDR1 is MNHEY and CDR2 is SVGEGT. CDR3 length: 13 amino acids. For TCR beta, libraries came from iRepertoire HTBI primers and Arm-PCR of CDR3 regions. Each CDR3 protein is one row after TCRdb ran MiXCR on the multiplex PCR reads. The data hold about 470,000 distinct CDR3 sequences, with 20% to 25% observed a single time. This record comes from a study of regulatory T cells in long-lasting Graves disease. Study results and caveats: For persistent Graves' patients, TCR diversity was lower than for newly diagnosed ones.

The clonotype was recovered from a female donor with Graves disease. This specimen was peripheral blood mononuclear cells (PBMCs), taken when the disease was refractory, from a patient treated with antithyroid drugs. The V and J genes are TRBV6-2 or TRBV6-3 and TRBJ2-7; D possibly corresponds to TRBD1 (5 bases). CDR3 sequence reads: CASRPTGFYEQYF. The CDR3 bases are TGTGCCAGCCGCCCCACAGGATTCTACGAGCAGTACTTC.